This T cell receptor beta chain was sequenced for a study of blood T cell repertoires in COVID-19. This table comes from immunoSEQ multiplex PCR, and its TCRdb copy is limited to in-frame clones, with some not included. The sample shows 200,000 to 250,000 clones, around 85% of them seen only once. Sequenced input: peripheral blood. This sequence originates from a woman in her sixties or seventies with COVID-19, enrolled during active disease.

The CDR3, as DNA: TGTGCCAGCCGGAAGACAGGGACCCTGGGCTACACCTTC. Its translation: CASRKTGTLGYTF. The chain is built from TRBV6-5 and TRBJ1-2, with 7 bases aligning to TRBD1. The germline gives CDR1 MNHEY, CDR2 SVGAGI. With 8 bases clipped from V and 8 bases from J, the junction kept 11 bases outside the gene matches. The CDR3 sequence is 13 residues long.